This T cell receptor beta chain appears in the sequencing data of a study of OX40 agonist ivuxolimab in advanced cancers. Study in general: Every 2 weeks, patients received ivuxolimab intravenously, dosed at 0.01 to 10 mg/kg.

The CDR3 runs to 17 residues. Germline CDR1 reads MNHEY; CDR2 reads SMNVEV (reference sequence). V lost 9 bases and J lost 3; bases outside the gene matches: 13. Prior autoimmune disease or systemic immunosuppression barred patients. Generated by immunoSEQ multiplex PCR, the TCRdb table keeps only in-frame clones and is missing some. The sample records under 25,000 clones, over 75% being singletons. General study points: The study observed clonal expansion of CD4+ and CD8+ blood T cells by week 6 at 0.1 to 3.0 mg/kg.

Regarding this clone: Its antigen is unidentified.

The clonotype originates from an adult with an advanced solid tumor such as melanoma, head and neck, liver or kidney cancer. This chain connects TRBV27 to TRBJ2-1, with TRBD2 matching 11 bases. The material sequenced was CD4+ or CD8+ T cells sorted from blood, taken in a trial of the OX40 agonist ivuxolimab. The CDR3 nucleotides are TGTGCCAGTACGGGACTAGCGGACCCAAGGGACTACAATGAGCAGTTCTTC. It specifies CASTGLADPRDYNEQFF.